This T cell receptor (beta chain) was documented in a study of radiation and T cells in renal cell carcinoma. Specified time point: blood 2 weeks post-SBRT. Treatment defined: 15 Gy SBRT to primary tumor, nephrectomy 4 weeks later. Sequenced by immunoSEQ multiplex PCR; TCRdb stores in-frame clones only, minus some. Of roughly 120,000 clones listed, about 81% are singletons. The sequencing used blood, collected from a patient whose treatment included radiotherapy and nephrectomy. This clonotype originated in a woman aged 60-70 years with renal cell carcinoma.

The CDR3 region is CASSQDTRTGGSNEKLFF. Written as DNA, the CDR3 is TGCGCCAGCAGCCAAGATACCCGGACAGGGGGCTCTAATGAAAAACTGTTTTTT. The chain combines TRBV4-1 with TRBJ1-4; TRBD1 agrees at 11 bases. This CDR3 has 18 residues. Germline CDR1 and CDR2: MGHRA and YSYEKL. V lost 0 bases to trimming and J lost 3 bases; unmatched junction nucleotides: 6.